This T cell receptor (beta chain) appears in the sequencing data of a study of blood T cells in healthy people across ages. With respect to this clonotype: Its antigen is not identified.

Study results and caveats: Correlation between TCR beta diversity and naive T cell percentage was strong. Diversity was higher, and naive CD4+ cells more numerous, in long-lived donors than in aged donors.

The authors ran a second PCR of roughly 7 to 11 cycles using a sample-barcoded 5' primer and a J-beta primer mix. At least 2.5 million CDR3-containing paired-end reads were obtained per sample. TCRdb independently ran MiXCR on the 5' RACE reads; one entry per CDR3 protein. The sample yields approximately 800,000 distinct CDR3 sequences, more than 50% seen once. The J segment lost 1 base and the V segment lost 4 bases, leaving 10 bases of the junction unmatched. Germline V gives CDR1 DFQATT, CDR2 SNEGSKA (reference sequence). This CDR3 has 16 residues. Total RNA was extracted at no less than 5 micrograms per sample.

This chain connects TRBV20-1 to TRBJ2-5; 9 bases are shared with TRBD1. This clonotype originated in a man aged 40-50 years in good health. The sequenced material came from blood. CDR3: CSAIQLGTGTQETQYF. CDR3 DNA sequence: TGCAGTGCTATCCAATTGGGGACAGGGACCCAAGAGACCCAGTACTTC.